These 9 T cell receptor beta chains share one sample of origin, sequenced in a study of cytomegalovirus exposure and HLA in healthy donors. The PCR made use of 60 Vbeta and 13 Jbeta primers. TCRdb's copy holds only in-frame clones and misses some; the assay was immunoSEQ multiplex PCR. The data contain 150,000 to 200,000 clones, roughly 80% of them seen just once; the ten biggest clones take up around 1.7%. Source material: PBMCs. These receptors were obtained from a woman between 18 and 29 years old in good health and CMV-seronegative.

The V and J genes are TRBV28 and TRBJ2-1, with TRBD2 matching over 7 bases. V trimming: 2 bases; J trimming: 0 bases; junction bases outside the gene matches: 10. The CDR3 length is 18 residues. Germline lookup yields CDR1 MDHEN and CDR2 SYDVKM. In DNA form, the CDR3 reads TGTGCCAGCAGTTTAAGAGCGGGGACTCCATACTCCTACAATGAGCAGTTCTTC. The encoded protein is CASSLRAGTPYSYNEQFF.

This chain joins TRBV7-9 and TRBJ1-3; D call uncertain. CDR3 size: 17 residues. V lost 1 base to trimming and J lost 0 bases, with 13 bases between them. CDR1 is SEHNR and CDR2 is FQNEAQ in the germline V gene (reference sequence). For the CDR3, the DNA is TGTGCCAGCAGCTTAGTTAACAGCCACTTCTCTGGAAACACCATATATTTT. It codes for CASSLVNSHFSGNTIYF.

The gene calls are TRBV27 and TRBJ2-7; 8 nucleotides match TRBD1. The CDR3 runs to 14 residues. The trim removed 4 bases at V and 6 bases at J, leaving 8 bases unmatched. Per the germline V gene, CDR1 is MNHEY and CDR2 is SMNVEV (reference sequence). The CDR3: CASSYRGKLSEQYF. CDR3 nucleotides: TGTGCCAGCAGTTACAGGGGGAAGTTATCCGAGCAGTACTTC.

V usage is TRBV5-8 and J usage is TRBJ1-2, with D unresolved. CDR1 is SGHTS and CDR2 is YDEGEE in the germline V gene. The CDR3 has 16 residues. V shed 4 bases and J shed 4 bases, with 20 bases lying between them. This CDR3 reads CASSLALRGSGYGYTF. The CDR3 bases are TGTGCCAGCAGCCTTGCCCTCCGGGGAAGCGGCTATGGCTACACCTTC.

The rearrangement joins TRBV9 to TRBJ2-1, with 9 bases identical to TRBD1. CDR1 and CDR2 (germline): SGDLS, YYNGEE. The length of the CDR3 is 15 residues. V shed 3 bases, J shed 9 bases, and the junction held 10 bases outside the gene matches. The CDR3 is CASSAGTGPLPEQFF. The CDR3 DNA is TGTGCCAGCAGCGCCGGGACAGGGCCATTGCCTGAGCAGTTCTTC.

The chain joins TRBV27 to TRBJ2-7; TRBD2 aligns across 7 bases. This CDR3 region has 15 residues. CDR1 and CDR2 from the germline V gene are MNHEY and SMNVEV (reference sequence). Trimming removed 6 bases from V and 0 bases from J; junction bases left unmatched: 8. CDR3 nucleotide sequence: TGTGCCAGCAGCCCTAGCGGCCCCTTCTCCTACGAGCAGTACGTC. This gives the protein CASSPSGPFSYEQYV.

V usage is TRBV6-1 and J usage is TRBJ2-2; 13 nucleotides agree with TRBD2. The CDR3 runs to 15 residues. The J segment lost 6 bases and the V segment lost 4 bases, leaving 2 bases of the junction unmatched. Germline V gene data show CDR1 as MNHNS and CDR2 as SASEGT. CDR3: CASSALAGGSGELFF. The CDR3 coding sequence is TGTGCCAGCAGTGCACTAGCGGGAGGGTCCGGGGAGCTGTTTTTT.

V is TRBV5-4 and J is TRBJ2-1, with 7 nucleotides matching TRBD2. Per the germline V gene, CDR1 is SGHNT and CDR2 is YYREEE (reference sequence). The CDR3 extends over 15 amino acids. The trim removed 5 bases at V and 4 bases at J, leaving 9 bases unmatched. CDR3 sequence: CASSPPGLSYNEQFF. DNA for the CDR3: TGTGCCAGCAGTCCACCGGGACTATCATACAATGAGCAGTTCTTC.

The gene calls are TRBV4-3 and TRBJ2-5; 7 bases map to TRBD2. In germline, CDR1 is LGHNA, CDR2 YSLEER. Germline trimming cut 0 bases from V and 1 base from J; bases unmatched to any gene: 8. The CDR3 loop spans 17 amino acids. The CDR3 loop is CASSQDLAGEVQETQYF. DNA of the CDR3: TGCGCCAGCAGCCAAGATCTGGCGGGAGAGGTCCAAGAGACCCAGTACTTC.